This passage covers 7 T cell receptor beta chains from one sample sequenced in a study of blood T cell repertoires in COVID-19. This table comes from immunoSEQ multiplex PCR, and its TCRdb copy is limited to in-frame clones, with some not included. The sample includes 55,000 to 90,000 clones, about 89% of them seen just once. Source material: peripheral blood. The receptors here all came from a woman aged 60-75 years with acute or convalescent COVID-19.

The chain is built from TRBV7-2 and TRBJ2-2; 7 bases are a match to TRBD2. CDR3 length: 16 residues. V lost 2 bases and J lost 5; bases outside the gene matches: 8. CDR1 SGHTA and CDR2 FQGNSA come from the germline V gene. The chain's CDR3 is CASSLRPGGETGELFF. The CDR3 DNA reads TGTGCCAGCAGCTTACGACCTGGGGGGGAGACCGGGGAGCTGTTTTTT.

J is TRBJ2-3 and V is TRBV10-3; 9 positions match TRBD2. CDR1 is ENHRY and CDR2 is SYGVKD in the germline V gene. The CDR3 contains 15 residues. The V and J ends lost 5 bases and 6 bases, in that order; junction bases with no gene match: 9. The CDR3 DNA follows: TGTGCCATCAGTAGACTAGCGGAGGGGACGGATACGCAGTATTTT. It yields the protein CAISRLAEGTDTQYF.

The V gene is TRBV6-5, the J gene TRBJ1-4; 9 nucleotides line up with TRBD1. V was clipped by 8 bases and J by 5 bases; unmatched bases: 3. CDR3 length: 13 residues. CDR1 and CDR2 (germline): MNHEY, SVGAGI. The CDR3 region has the DNA TGTGCCAGCCAGGGGACAGGGAATGAAAAACTGTTTTTT. Protein sequence: CASQGTGNEKLFF.

The V and J genes are TRBV10-2 and TRBJ1-2; D possibly corresponds to TRBD1 (6 bases). The CDR3 extends over 13 amino acids. V lost 2 bases, J lost 6 bases, and 10 bases lay in between. Per germline, CDR1 WSHSY and CDR2 SAAADI. Here the CDR3 reads CASSEAGVNGYTF. CDR3 in DNA: TGCGCCAGCAGTGAGGCAGGGGTGAATGGCTACACCTTC.

This clone was picked up one time. The chain recombines TRBV28 with TRBJ1-4, with a possible D match to TRBD1 (5 bases). The germline V and J ends were trimmed by 6 bases and 5 bases, with 19 bases remaining between them. Looked up from germline, CDR1 is MDHEN and CDR2 is SYDVKM. CDR3 length equals 16 residues. The CDR3 protein is CASSKTQPGLNEKLFF. The DNA of the CDR3 is TGTGCCAGCAGCAAAACCCAACCGGGACTAAATGAAAAACTGTTTTTT.

The rearrangement links TRBV2 to TRBJ2-1; 14 bases line up with TRBD2. Trimming at V came to 2 bases and at J to 8 bases, leaving 5 bases not matched to a gene. The CDR3 runs 16 residues. Germline V gives CDR1 SNHLY, CDR2 FYNNEI. CDR3 protein: CASSEIGLAGGDEQFF. The CDR3 DNA is TGTGCCAGCAGTGAAATTGGACTAGCGGGGGGTGATGAGCAGTTCTTC.

V and J are TRBV12-5 and TRBJ1-1, with unresolved D. This CDR3 comprises 15 residues. V lost 3 bases and J 4 bases, leaving 15 bases between the germline ends. CDR1 is LGHNT and CDR2 is FRNRAP in the germline V gene. CDR3: CASGFSRGLSTEAFF. The CDR3 nucleotides are TGTGCTAGTGGTTTTTCTCGAGGGTTGAGCACTGAAGCTTTCTTT.